This section outlines one T cell receptor beta chain sequence together with its context. The antigen remains undetermined. The data derive from a study of shared clonotypes between healthy human individuals. The wider study: Every donor yielded three CD4 naive, three CD4 memory, two CD8 naive and one CD8 memory plate. Points from the study as a whole: Only blood was sampled, and tissue TCR repertoires likely differ from blood ones.

The authors distributed each subset's genomic DNA evenly over several immunoSEQ plates. TCRdb's copy holds only in-frame clones and misses some; the assay was immunoSEQ multiplex PCR. This table has roughly 700,000 clones, roughly 70% appearing once. Sequencing was done on a sample of memory CD4+ T cells sorted from blood. Subset indicated: CD45RA-negative fraction. The sequence was obtained from a woman aged 25 to 39 in good health.

The CDR3 DNA reads TGTGCCAGCACGGCCAGGGTCCCCAGAGACCAGTACTTC. The encoded protein is CASTARVPRDQYF. V is TRBV7-2 and J is TRBJ2-5; D might be TRBD1 (5 bases). Germline assignment: CDR1 SGHTA and CDR2 FQGNSA. The CDR3 is made up of 13 amino acids. V was pared by 7 bases and J by 10 bases, with 19 bases between.